The TCR beta chain described here comes from a study of blood T cell repertoires in COVID-19. The wider study: Researchers got acute and convalescent COVID-19 samples from the United States, Italy and Spain.

Assay: immunoSEQ multiplex PCR; the TCRdb copy retains only in-frame clones and omits some. Of some 400,000 clones in the sample, more than 70% were seen once. The CDR3 extends over 14 amino acids. Trimming cost V 3 bases and J 5 bases, with 10 bases left between them. Germline-derived CDR1 and CDR2 are MNHEY and SVGAGI. This clonotype was sampled from a man between 25 and 39 years old who had recovered from COVID-19. Specimen: PBMCs or T cells enriched from blood (not recorded which). This rearrangement joins TRBV6-5 to TRBJ1-4; D unclear. The chain's CDR3 is CASSYNSLNEKLFF. The CDR3 DNA follows: TGTGCCAGCAGTTATAACAGCCTAAATGAAAAACTGTTTTTT.